What follows are 26 T cell receptor beta chains derived from one specimen sequenced in a study of regulatory T cells in long-lasting Graves disease. Both iRepertoire HTBI primers and Arm-PCR of CDR3 regions were used to build the TCR beta libraries. Using its own MiXCR run on the multiplex PCR reads, TCRdb lists one record per CDR3 protein. The sample lists around 400,000 distinct CDR3 sequences, about 15% occurring once. The time point was: newly diagnosed GD, antithyroid drugs for less than 3 months. PBMC-extracted RNA yielded the TCR library. Another study also made use of these data, one on T cells in Graves' hyperthyroidism and ophthalmopathy.

The source was peripheral blood mononuclear cells (PBMCs), collected at new diagnosis, from a patient treated with antithyroid drugs. These receptors were collected from a woman in her 40s with Graves disease.

CDR3: CASRLSYLVNNNLAGKNIQYF. The CDR3 nucleotides are TGTGCCAGCAGGCTATCTTACCTAGTTAATAACAATCTAGCCGGCAAAAACATTCAGTACTTC. This sequence joins TRBV6-1 and TRBJ2-4, with TRBD2 as a possible D gene (5 bases). Deletions cut 6 bases from V and 3 bases from J, with 33 bases between. The CDR3 contains 21 residues. The germline V gene has CDR1 MNHNS and CDR2 SASEGT.

This clonotype turned up a few times. J is TRBJ1-6 and V is TRBV19; 8 nucleotides line up with TRBD1. The CDR3 covers 15 residues. Trimming removed 7 bases from V and 7 bases from J; junction bases left unmatched: 9. Per the germline V gene, CDR1 is LNHDA and CDR2 is SQIVND (reference sequence). This CDR3 reads CASTRGQGGNSPLHF. The CDR3 DNA sequence: TGTGCCAGTACCAGGGGGCAGGGGGGAAATTCACCCCTCCACTTT.

In its sample, this clonotype was seen many times. The gene calls are TRBV11-2 and TRBJ2-5, with no clear D. The germline V gene has CDR1 SGHAT and CDR2 FQNNGV. The CDR3 has 13 residues. Trimming took off 5 bases at V and 5 bases at J, with 12 bases between the two ends. CDR3 in DNA: TGTGCCAGCAGCCCCCGGCCCCGGGAGACCCAGTACTTC. It encodes CASSPRPRETQYF.

This clonotype was seen repeatedly, ten times or more. The chain has TRBV3-1 and TRBJ2-7; possibly TRBD2 for D (5 bases). The CDR3 is 14 residues long. Germline V gene data show CDR1 as LGHDT and CDR2 as YNNKEL (reference sequence). The V gene lost 1 base and the J gene lost 3 bases, with 10 bases spanning the gap. The CDR3 is CASSQGTLNYEQYF. The CDR3 region has the DNA TGTGCCAGCAGCCAAGGGACTTTGAACTACGAGCAGTACTTC.

This clonotype was detected only a few times. The chain combines TRBV18 with TRBJ1-1, with D possibly being TRBD1 (5 bases). Trimming left V 6 bases short and J 3 bases short, with 11 bases between. Germline V lookup: CDR1 KGHSH, CDR2 LQKENI. The CDR3 is 13 residues long. The CDR3 DNA sequence: TGTGCCAGCTCGAAGGGGCGGGACACTGAAGCTTTCTTT. It codes for CASSKGRDTEAFF.

This clonotype has at least ten counts. V usage is TRBV5-1 and J usage is TRBJ2-7; 7 bases fit TRBD1. The trim removed 0 bases at V and 2 bases at J, leaving 5 bases unmatched. CDR1 and CDR2 (germline): SGHRS, YFSETQ. This CDR3 has 15 amino acids. The CDR3 DNA sequence: TGCGCCAGCAGCTTGGGGTACGGGACAGCCTACGAGCAGTACTTC. This codes for CASSLGYGTAYEQYF.

This clonotype was seen many times. V gene TRBV10-3 combines with J gene TRBJ2-7; 8 bases are shared with TRBD2. The CDR3 covers 16 residues. Germline V gene sequence: CDR1 ENHRY, CDR2 SYGVKD. Trimming at V came to 6 bases and at J to 0 bases, leaving 10 bases not matched to a gene. The CDR3 sequence: CAIREGLAGVSYEQYF. The CDR3, as DNA: TGTGCCATCAGGGAAGGACTAGCAGGAGTCTCCTACGAGCAGTACTTC.

The DNA for the CDR3 is TGTGCCAGCAGTGAGGCAGGGAACTATGGCTACACCTTC. It yields the protein CASSEAGNYGYTF. The V and J genes are TRBV25-1 and TRBJ1-2; weak D call: TRBD1 (5 bases). Germline CDR1 is MGHDK and CDR2 is SYGVNS. The CDR3 length is 13 residues. Trimming left V 3 bases short and J 2 bases short, with 7 bases between.

The rearrangement links TRBV7-9 to TRBJ1-2, with a possible D match to TRBD1 (5 bases). The CDR3 runs 16 residues. Trimming stripped 0 bases from V and 3 bases from J, with 14 bases between. Germline V gene sequence: CDR1 SEHNR, CDR2 FQNEAQ (reference sequence). CDR3 amino acids: CASSLALGRADYGYTF. CDR3 coding DNA: TGTGCCAGCAGCTTAGCCCTGGGCAGGGCTGACTATGGCTACACCTTC.

The chain recombines TRBV7-2 with TRBJ2-3; the D gene is possibly TRBD1 (6 bases). Looked up from germline, CDR1 is SGHTA and CDR2 is FQGNSA. V lost 1 base and J lost 1, with 12 bases in between. The CDR3 is 16 amino acids. The CDR3: CASSLEGQGGTDTQYF. The CDR3 nucleotides read TGTGCCAGCAGCTTAGAGGGACAAGGGGGCACAGATACGCAGTATTTT.

Worth noting for this clonotype: This likely traces to a read error, being one base from a far larger clone. In DNA form, the CDR3 reads TGTGCCAGCAGCCCCGGGACCGGAGAAGAGACCCAGTACTTC. Its protein is CASSPGTGEETQYF. The V call is TRBV12-3 or TRBV12-4, the J call TRBJ2-7, with D perhaps assigned TRBD1 or TRBD2 (5 bases each). The last part of the DNA fits TRBJ2-5 better; the J call may be wrong. This CDR3 comprises 14 residues.

The V and J genes are TRBV28 and TRBJ1-4; D not resolved. This CDR3 contains 15 residues. The germline V gene has CDR1 MDHEN and CDR2 SYDVKM. Between the trimmed V and J ends, which lost 5 bases and 0 bases, there was a span of 10 bases. For the CDR3, the DNA is TGTGCCAGCAGTGAATGGAGATCAACTAATGAAAAACTGTTTTTT. Protein product: CASSEWRSTNEKLFF.

The chain uses TRBV6-2 or TRBV6-3 and TRBJ1-2; TRBD1 is a possible D gene (6 bases). From germline, CDR1 is MNHEY and CDR2 SVGEGT. The CDR3 extends over 15 amino acids. V lost 2 bases to trimming and J lost 7 bases, with 17 bases between them. The CDR3 loop reads CASSYAGAGESGYTF. The CDR3 DNA sequence: TGTGCCAGCAGTTACGCGGGGGCAGGGGAGAGTGGCTACACCTTC.

This clonotype was observed a few times. The rearrangement joins TRBV5-1 to TRBJ1-1; no firm D call. Trimming took off 3 bases at V and 4 bases at J, with 16 bases between the two ends. The CDR3 totals 15 residues. Germline V lookup: CDR1 SGHRS, CDR2 YFSETQ. The CDR3 nucleotides read TGCGCCAGCAGCTCCCGGGCCCCGGGAGGCACTGAAGCTTTCTTT. Its protein product is CASSSRAPGGTEAFF.

This clonotype was seen many times. V usage is TRBV10-3 and J usage is TRBJ2-3; D ambiguous. V gave up 0 bases and J gave up 2 bases, with 12 bases separating them. This CDR3 has 16 residues. Germline-derived CDR1 and CDR2 are ENHRY and SYGVKD. CDR3 sequence: CAISESFIGLTDTQYF. The CDR3 coding sequence is TGTGCCATCAGTGAGTCGTTCATCGGGCTCACAGATACGCAGTATTTT.

The genes are TRBV19 and TRBJ2-1; tentatively, D is TRBD2 (5 bases). There are 15 residues in the CDR3. V lost 3 bases and J lost 4, with 13 bases in between. The germline V gene has CDR1 LNHDA and CDR2 SQIVND (reference sequence). The CDR3 sequence is CASSIWLAGYNEQFF. The CDR3 DNA reads TGTGCCAGTAGTATTTGGCTAGCCGGGTACAATGAGCAGTTCTTC.

This clonotype showed up many times. The rearrangement links TRBV2 to TRBJ1-5, with D unresolved. CDR3 size: 17 residues. V was clipped by 3 bases and J by 2 bases, with 17 bases between them. Germline CDR1 and CDR2: SNHLY and FYNNEI. DNA of the CDR3: TGTGCCAGCAGTGACTGGGTGAACGGGCAAGGCAATCAGCCCCAGCATTTT. Its translation: CASSDWVNGQGNQPQHF.

This clonotype was picked up many times. V and J are TRBV28 and TRBJ2-7; either TRBD1 or TRBD2 may fit D (6 bases each). Germline V gives CDR1 MDHEN, CDR2 SYDVKM. This CDR3 comprises 15 residues. Trimming took 3 bases from V and 2 from J, leaving 14 bases between them. The CDR3 protein is CASSFGGGYAYEQYF. For the CDR3, the DNA is TGTGCCAGCAGTTTTGGAGGGGGTTACGCCTACGAGCAGTACTTC.

Ten or more counts support this clonotype. The chain uses TRBV5-6 and TRBJ1-1; unclear D gene. The CDR3 totals 15 residues. Germline values: CDR1 SGHDT, CDR2 YYEEEE. V was trimmed by 0 bases and J by 0 bases, leaving 9 bases between them. The CDR3: CASSLERTLNTEAFF. The CDR3 DNA follows: TGTGCCAGCAGCTTGGAGAGGACGCTGAACACTGAAGCTTTCTTT.

This clonotype has at least ten counts. The J gene is TRBJ2-7, the V gene TRBV20-1; D is perhaps TRBD1 (6 bases). This CDR3 is built from 11 residues. Looked up from germline, CDR1 is DFQATT and CDR2 is SNEGSKA (reference sequence). V was shortened by 5 bases and J by 2 bases, with 7 bases between the two germline ends. This CDR3 is CSAWTAYEQYF. CDR3 bases: TGCAGTGCTTGGACAGCCTACGAGCAGTACTTC.

This clonotype was found many times. The chain has TRBV28 and TRBJ2-1; a weak D match, TRBD1 (6 bases). Trimming pared 3 bases from V and 7 bases from J, leaving 16 bases between. This CDR3 has 15 amino acids. Germline V lookup: CDR1 MDHEN, CDR2 SYDVKM. The CDR3 DNA follows: TGTGCCAGCAGTTTCCGCCTCGCGGACAGAAATGAGCAGTTCTTC. This encodes CASSFRLADRNEQFF.

The V gene is TRBV6-1, the J gene TRBJ2-1; tentative D call: TRBD2 (5 bases). Germline V CDR1 and CDR2: MNHNS, SASEGT. This CDR3 comprises 14 residues. V gave up 6 bases and J gave up 9 bases, with 18 bases separating them. The CDR3 loop is CASSLTRRKVEQFF. CDR3 coding DNA: TGTGCCAGCAGCCTTACTAGGCGAAAAGTTGAGCAGTTCTTC.

This clonotype was seen more than once but under ten times. The CDR3 DNA is TGTGCCAGCAGCTGGACAGGACAATTCGATGAGCAGTTCTTC. Its protein is CASSWTGQFDEQFF. V usage is TRBV7-9 and J usage is TRBJ2-1; 7 nucleotides match TRBD1. The CDR3 totals 14 residues. Germline lookup yields CDR1 SEHNR and CDR2 FQNEAQ (reference sequence). Trimming at V came to 4 bases and at J to 8 bases, leaving 8 bases not matched to a gene.

This clonotype was seen just once. This chain links TRBV7-2 with TRBJ2-7; 12 bases match TRBD2. This CDR3 is 16 amino acids long. Germline V gene data show CDR1 as SGHTA and CDR2 as FQGNSA. With 5 bases clipped from V and 2 bases from J, the junction kept 7 bases outside the gene matches. Here the CDR3 DNA reads TGTGCCAGCAGCGCCCGACTAGCGGGAGCACCCTACGAGCAGTACTTC. As protein: CASSARLAGAPYEQYF. Full variable domain (remainder filled in from reference TRBV7-2 and TRBJ2-7): GAGVSQSPSNKVTEKGKDVELRCDPISGHTALYWYRQSLGQGLEFLIYFQGNSAPDKSGLPSDRFSAERTGGSVSTLTIQRTQQEDSAVYLCASSARLAGAPYEQYFGPGTRLTVT.

The chain uses TRBV15 and TRBJ2-3, with a weak D call TRBD1 (6 bases). V lost 0 bases to trimming and J lost 4 bases, with 8 bases between them. Germline V gene sequence: CDR1 LNHNV, CDR2 YYDKDF (reference sequence). The CDR3 covers 14 residues. The CDR3 DNA reads as TGTGCCACCAGCAGAGAAAAGGGGGCAGATACGCAGTATTTT. Translated: CATSREKGADTQYF.

Ten or more counts support this clonotype. CDR3 sequence (DNA): TGTGCCAGCAGTCGGAGTACCTACGAGCAGTACTTC. This translates into CASSRSTYEQYF. The chain carries TRBV12-3 or TRBV12-4 and TRBJ2-7; D remains ambiguous. The CDR3 spans 12 residues. V was cut by 5 bases and J by 2 bases, with 7 bases left in between.